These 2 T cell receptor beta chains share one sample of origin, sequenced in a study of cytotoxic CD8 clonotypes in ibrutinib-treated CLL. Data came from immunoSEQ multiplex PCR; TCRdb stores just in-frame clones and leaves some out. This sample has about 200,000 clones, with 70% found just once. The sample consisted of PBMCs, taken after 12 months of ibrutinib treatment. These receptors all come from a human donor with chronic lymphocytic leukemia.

CDR3 protein: CASTTRGATNTEAFF. In nucleotides, the CDR3 is TGTGCCAGCACCACTAGGGGGGCTACGAACACTGAAGCTTTCTTT. The chain links TRBV6-5 to TRBJ1-1, with D possibly being TRBD1 (6 bases). Germline V gene lookup returns CDR1 MNHEY and CDR2 SVGAGI. The CDR3 is 15 residues long. V was pared by 7 bases and J by 1 base, with 16 bases between.

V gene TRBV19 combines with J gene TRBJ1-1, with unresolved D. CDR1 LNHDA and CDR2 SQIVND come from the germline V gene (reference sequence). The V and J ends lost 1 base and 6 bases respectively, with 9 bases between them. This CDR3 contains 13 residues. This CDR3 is CASSIAAGAEAFF. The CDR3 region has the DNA TGTGCCAGTAGTATAGCCGCGGGAGCTGAAGCTTTCTTT.